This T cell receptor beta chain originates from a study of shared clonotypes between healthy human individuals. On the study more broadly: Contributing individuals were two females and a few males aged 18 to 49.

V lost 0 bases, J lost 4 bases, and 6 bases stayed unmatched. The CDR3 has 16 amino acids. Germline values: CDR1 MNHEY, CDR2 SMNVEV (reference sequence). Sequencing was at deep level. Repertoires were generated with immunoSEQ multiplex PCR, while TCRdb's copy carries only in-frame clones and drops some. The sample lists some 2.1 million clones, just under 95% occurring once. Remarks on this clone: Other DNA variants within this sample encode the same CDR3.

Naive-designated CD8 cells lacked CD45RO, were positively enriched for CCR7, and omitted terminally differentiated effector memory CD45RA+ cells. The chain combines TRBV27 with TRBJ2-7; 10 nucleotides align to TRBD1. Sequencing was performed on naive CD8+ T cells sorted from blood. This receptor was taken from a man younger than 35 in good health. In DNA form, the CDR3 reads TGTGCCAGCAGTTTATCCCCCGGGACAGGGGAGTACGAGCAGTACTTC. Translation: CASSLSPGTGEYEQYF.